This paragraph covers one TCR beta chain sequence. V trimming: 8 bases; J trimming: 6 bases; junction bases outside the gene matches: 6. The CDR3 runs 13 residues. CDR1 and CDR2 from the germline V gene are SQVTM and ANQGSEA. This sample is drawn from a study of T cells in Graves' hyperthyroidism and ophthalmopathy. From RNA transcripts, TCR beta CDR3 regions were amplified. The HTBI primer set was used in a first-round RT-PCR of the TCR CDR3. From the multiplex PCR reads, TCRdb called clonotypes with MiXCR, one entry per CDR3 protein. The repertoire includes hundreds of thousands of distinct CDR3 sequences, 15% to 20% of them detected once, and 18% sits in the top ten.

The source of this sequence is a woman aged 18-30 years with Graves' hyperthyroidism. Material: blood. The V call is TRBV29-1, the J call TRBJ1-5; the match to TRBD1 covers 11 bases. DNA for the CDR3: TGCAGCCCGGAAGGACAGGGGGCTCAGCCCCAGCATTTT. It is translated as CSPEGQGAQPQHF.